This T cell receptor beta chain was identified in a study of blood T cell repertoires in COVID-19. Study context: Nucleic acid was either cDNA or gDNA, and it came from T cells, B-cell-depleted T cells, or PBMCs.

TCRdb's copy holds only in-frame clones and misses some; the assay was immunoSEQ multiplex PCR. The sample has roughly 94,000 clones; more than 65% are singletons. Per germline, CDR1 KGHSH and CDR2 LQKENI. This CDR3 contains 13 residues. V lost 5 bases and J lost 7; bases outside the gene matches: 7. The sequencing input was peripheral blood. The sequence was obtained from a man aged 60 to 69 with acute or convalescent COVID-19. The chain links TRBV18 to TRBJ1-1; 7 bases agree with TRBD1. CDR3 residues: CASSSGQADEAFF. The CDR3 DNA follows: TGTGCCAGCTCATCAGGACAGGCAGATGAAGCTTTCTTT.